This TCR beta chain appears in the sequencing data of a study of blood T cells in healthy people across ages. The length of the CDR3 is 14 residues. CDR1 and CDR2 from the germline V gene are SGHRS and YFSETQ. V was pared by 4 bases and J by 11 bases, with 13 bases of the junction left unmatched. A second PCR of 7 to 11 cycles used a sample-barcoded 5' primer and a J-beta primer mix. Each CDR3 protein is one row after TCRdb ran MiXCR on the 5' RACE reads. The table includes around 790,000 distinct CDR3 sequences, around 45% detected once. A note on this clonotype: Antigen: not known.

Overall study findings and caveats: Observed TCR beta diversity per million T cells went down as age went up. This fall followed a roughly linear course with age.

The rearrangement uses TRBV5-1 and TRBJ2-5, with 8 bases aligning to TRBD2. The clonotype comes from a man in his sixties in good health. The specimen sequenced was blood. This CDR3 reads CASSPGGAGNEQYF. In DNA, the CDR3 is TGCGCCAGCAGCCCGGGGGGGGCGGGCAATGAGCAGTACTTC.